This T cell receptor beta chain was documented in a study of shared clonotypes between healthy human individuals. Method: immunoSEQ multiplex PCR; TCRdb's copy keeps in-frame clones and lacks some. Altogether roughly 1,100,000 clones are present, around 76% being singletons, with the ten largest covering 1.4%. V was cut by 7 bases and J by 4 bases, with 28 bases left in between. Per the germline V gene, CDR1 is SEHNR and CDR2 is FQNEAQ (reference sequence). This CDR3 has 19 amino acids. Study observations and caveats: Among donors, clonotype sharing was expected to be affected by sequencing depth.

Of note for this clone: Its antigen is as yet unknown.

The rearrangement uses TRBV7-9 and TRBJ2-2; D unresolved. This clonotype originated in a man aged 18 to 35 in good health. The sequenced sample was memory CD4+ T cells sorted from blood. Subset of the sample: CD45RA-negative fraction. The CDR3 reads CASNAQLRFTASRTGELFF. The CDR3 bases are TGTGCCAGCAACGCCCAGCTTAGGTTCACGGCAAGTCGCACCGGGGAGCTGTTTTTT. Full variable domain (rest looked up from reference TRBV7-9 and TRBJ2-2): DTGVSQNPRHKITKRGQNVTFRCDPISEHNRLYWYRQTLGQGPEFLTYFQNEAQLEKSRLLSDRFSAERPKGSFSTLEIQRTEQGDSAMYLCASNAQLRFTASRTGELFFGEGSRLTVL.